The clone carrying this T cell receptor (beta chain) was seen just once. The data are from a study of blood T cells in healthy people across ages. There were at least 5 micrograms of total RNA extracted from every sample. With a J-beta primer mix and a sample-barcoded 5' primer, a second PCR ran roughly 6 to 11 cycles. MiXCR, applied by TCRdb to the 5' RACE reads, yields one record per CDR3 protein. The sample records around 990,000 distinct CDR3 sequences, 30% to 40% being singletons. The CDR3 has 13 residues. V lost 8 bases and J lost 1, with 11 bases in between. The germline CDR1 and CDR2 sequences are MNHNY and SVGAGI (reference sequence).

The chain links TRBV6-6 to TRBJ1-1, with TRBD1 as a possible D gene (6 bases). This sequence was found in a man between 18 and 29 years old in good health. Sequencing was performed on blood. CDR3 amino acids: CASAQQGNTEAFF. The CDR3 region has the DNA TGTGCCAGCGCACAACAGGGGAACACTGAAGCTTTCTTT.